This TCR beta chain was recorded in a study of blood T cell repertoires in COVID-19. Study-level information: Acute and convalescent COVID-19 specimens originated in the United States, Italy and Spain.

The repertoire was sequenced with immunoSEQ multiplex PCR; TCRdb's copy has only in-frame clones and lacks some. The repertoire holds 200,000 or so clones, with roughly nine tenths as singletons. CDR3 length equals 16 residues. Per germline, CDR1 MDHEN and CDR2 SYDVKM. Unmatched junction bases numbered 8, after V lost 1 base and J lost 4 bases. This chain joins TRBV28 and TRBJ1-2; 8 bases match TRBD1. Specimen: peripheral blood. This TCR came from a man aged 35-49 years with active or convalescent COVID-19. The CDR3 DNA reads TGTGCCAGCAGTTTATTCGGGCAGGGGGCCGCCTATGGCTACACCTTC. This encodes CASSLFGQGAAYGYTF.